This T cell receptor beta chain stems from a study of control samples from healthy donors and cancer patients (dated by TCRdb to 2020 to 2022). The protocol used for the library was the immunoSEQ multiplex PCR assay. In its TCRdb copy, this immuneACCESS table keeps in-frame sequences only and misses some clones. Where compared with another copy, unresolved V genes explain less than half of these, and the others have no known cause. Across this sample there are roughly 140,000 clones, with 93% seen only once. The top ten clones comprise roughly 2.3% of the sample. With regard to this clone: What this receptor recognizes is not known. No much larger clone exists at a distance of one base, and base qualities are not known.

The sequencing input was blood. This TCR was recovered from a man aged 45-65 years in good health.

CDR3 region: CASSYTQGYEQFF. The nucleotides read TGTGCCAGCAGTTACACACAGGGCTATGAGCAGTTCTTC. The sequence joins TRBV6-2 or TRBV6-3 to TRBJ2-1; matching of 6 bases hints at TRBD1 as the D gene. CDR1 MNHEY and CDR2 SVGEGT are derived from the germline V gene. The CDR3 has 13 amino acids, counting the end cysteine and phenylalanine. CDR3 DNA is the only sequence kept; it has 39 bases, read in frame from the first base. V was cut back by 2 bases and J by 8 bases, leaving a gap of 10 bases between them.